Listed below are T cell receptor beta chains from one sample, sequenced in a study of T cells after yellow fever vaccination. TCRdb reprocessed the 5' RACE reads via MiXCR and lists one record per CDR3 protein. The sample yields approximately 140,000 distinct CDR3 sequences, about 7.7% seen once. This specimen was CD4+ T cells sorted from PBMCs, taken 5 days after the yellow fever booster vaccination. The source of these receptors is a man aged 25-45 years who received the YFV17D yellow fever vaccine. CDR3s include the opening cysteine and the closing phenylalanine or tryptophan. A D gene is named only where the DNA matches it firmly. The size of a clone is reported for some rows only, either as once, few or many, or as a class for expanded clones.

j_call	v_call	clone_size	d_call	cdr3_nt	cdr3_aa
TRBJ2-7	TRBV18	many	TRBD1	TGTGCCAGCTCATCGGGACAGGAGTCCTACGAGCAGTACTTC	CASSSGQESYEQYF
TRBJ2-2	TRBV12-3/TRBV12-4	many	.	TGTGCCAGCAGTCCAAATACCGGGAGCCGCTGGGAGCTGTTTTTT	CASSPNTGSRWELFF
TRBJ2-7	TRBV7-2	many	.	TGTGCCAGCAGCTTACGGTTGTCCCACGAGCAGTACTTC	CASSLRLSHEQYF
TRBJ1-4	TRBV7-2	many	TRBD1	TGTGCCAGCAGCCCCGGGACAGGGAATGAAAAACTGTTTTTT	CASSPGTGNEKLFF
TRBJ2-1	TRBV4-3	many	.	TGCGCCAGCAGCCCTGCCCTGACTCGGCTTAGGGATGAGCAGTTCTTC	CASSPALTRLRDEQFF
TRBJ2-3	TRBV7-2	many	.	TGTGCCAGCAGCTCCAATCAGGGGCGAGGGGGAGATACGCAGTATTTT	CASSSNQGRGGDTQYF
TRBJ2-1	TRBV20-1	few	.	TGCAGTGCCACGGGCACCAGACGAGACAATGAGCAGTTCTTC	CSATGTRRDNEQFF
TRBJ2-1	TRBV5-1	many	.	TGCGCCAGCAGCTTGGAGTACCTGGGGGGTGAGCAGTTCTTC	CASSLEYLGGEQFF
TRBJ2-6	TRBV10-3	many	.	TGTGCCATCAGTGAGTCGGTTACCTCTGGGGCCAACGTCCTGACTTTC	CAISESVTSGANVLTF
TRBJ1-2	TRBV15	many	.	TGTGCCACCAGCGGTGAAGGGGACTATGGCTACACCTTC	CATSGEGDYGYTF
TRBJ2-7	TRBV20-1	many	TRBD2	TGCAGTGCTAGCCCTATACTAGCGGGAGCCAGCGAGCAGTACTTC	CSASPILAGASEQYF
TRBJ2-7	TRBV3-1	many	.	TGTGCCAGCAGCCACTTCGAGGGAGCCCCTTACGAGCAGTACTTC	CASSHFEGAPYEQYF
TRBJ2-1	TRBV5-1	many	TRBD2	TGCGCCAGCGGACTAGCGTTAAACAATGAGCAGTTCTTC	CASGLALNNEQFF
TRBJ2-3	TRBV6-1	many	.	TGTGCCAGCAGGCTAGGGGGTATGACAGGCACAGATACGCAGTATTTT	CASRLGGMTGTDTQYF
TRBJ2-2	TRBV7-2	many	.	TGTGCCAGCAAAACCAGGGACCAGAACACCGGGGAGCTGTTTTTT	CASKTRDQNTGELFF
TRBJ2-7	TRBV30	few	.	TGTGCCTGGAGGGACTTTGGAGGGCCGACATACGAGCAGTACTTC	CAWRDFGGPTYEQYF
TRBJ1-2	TRBV6-5	many	.	TGTGCCAGCAGGCACAAGGGCTATGGCTACACCTTC	CASRHKGYGYTF
TRBJ2-2	TRBV6-5	many	TRBD2	TGTGCCAGCAAGGGGGGACTAGCGACCGGGGAGCTGTTTTTT	CASKGGLATGELFF
TRBJ2-7	TRBV5-1	.	TRBD1	TGCGCCAGCAGCTTGGGGAGGACAGGGGGCTTCGAGCAGTACTTC	CASSLGRTGGFEQYF
TRBJ2-5	TRBV29-1	many	TRBD1	TGCAGCGTTTTTGGGGGGACAGGGGCGCAAGAGACCCAGTACTTC	CSVFGGTGAQETQYF
TRBJ2-1	TRBV19	few	.	TGTGCCAGTAGTATAGTTACCAATCGGAATGAGCAGTTCTTC	CASSIVTNRNEQFF
TRBJ2-7	TRBV12-3/TRBV12-4	many	TRBD2	TGTGCCAGCTCGGTCGCTAGCGGGAGGCAATTAGGCTACGAGCAGTACTTC	CASSVASGRQLGYEQYF
TRBJ2-1	TRBV6-2/TRBV6-3	many	.	TGTGCCAGCAGTCCCGGGACTCCATACAATGAGCAGTTCTTC	CASSPGTPYNEQFF
TRBJ2-5	TRBV20-1	many	TRBD2	TGCAGTGCTAGAGATCTGGGACTACCGGAGACCCAGTACTTC	CSARDLGLPETQYF
TRBJ2-7	TRBV6-1	.	TRBD2	TGTGCCAGCAGCCCCGAAGCGGGAGAAAGGAACGAGCAGTACTTC	CASSPEAGERNEQYF
TRBJ2-3	TRBV9	many	.	TGTGCCAGCAGTAGACAGGGAGGCAGCACAGATACGCAGTATTTT	CASSRQGGSTDTQYF
TRBJ2-1	TRBV5-1	many	.	TGCGCCAGCAGCTTGGCGGCTGGCTCATATGAGCAGTTCTTC	CASSLAAGSYEQFF
TRBJ2-1	TRBV12-3/TRBV12-4	many	.	TGTGCCAGCAGTTCCTTCAGACAGGGAGGGCAGTTCTTC	CASSSFRQGGQFF
TRBJ2-7	TRBV7-2	many	.	TGTGCCAGCAGCGTTACGGGCCCTGGGCTGATCTCCTACGAGCAGTACTTC	CASSVTGPGLISYEQYF
TRBJ2-1	TRBV10-3	many	.	TGTGCCATCAGTGAGTCGGGACCCCTCGGAACTGAGCAGTTCTTC	CAISESGPLGTEQFF
TRBJ2-3	TRBV5-4	.	TRBD1	TGTGCCAGCAGCTATGGACAGGCCTACACAGATACGCAGTATTTT	CASSYGQAYTDTQYF
TRBJ1-3	TRBV20-1	many	.	TGCAGTGCCCAGGAGAGCTCTGGAAACACCATATATTTT	CSAQESSGNTIYF
TRBJ2-7	TRBV20-1	.	.	TGCAGTGCTAGAGATCCCATTAGGGGGGGGGGCGAGCAGTACTTC	CSARDPIRGGGEQYF
TRBJ2-7	TRBV5-6	.	.	TGTGCCAGCAGCTTCTCAGCCCTCGAGCAGTACTTC	CASSFSALEQYF
TRBJ1-2	TRBV20-1	few	TRBD1	TGCAGTGCTGGGGACAGGAGTAACTATGGCTACACCTTC	CSAGDRSNYGYTF
TRBJ1-1	TRBV15	many	.	TGTGCCACCAGCAGAGATTCCGCTAGGAGCCTGGCTTTCTTT	CATSRDSARSLAFF
TRBJ2-7	TRBV7-2	many	.	TGTGCCAGCAGCTTAATCAATGCCTACGAGCAGTACTTC	CASSLINAYEQYF
TRBJ2-1	TRBV6-5	many	TRBD2	TGTGCCAGCAGTTTTAGCGGGACCCCCAATGAGCAGTTCTTC	CASSFSGTPNEQFF
TRBJ2-7	TRBV4-3	.	TRBD2	TGCGCCAGCAGCCAAGAGTTATCCATAGCGGGAGGCTACGAGCAGTACTTC	CASSQELSIAGGYEQYF
TRBJ2-1	TRBV7-2	many	TRBD2	TGTGCCAGCAGCTCTAGCGGGAGGGGGAGCTCCTACAATGAGCAGTTCTTC	CASSSSGRGSSYNEQFF
TRBJ2-1	TRBV15	many	TRBD1	TGTGCCACCAGCGAACCGGGACAGTTGTCGTTGGATGAGCAGTTCTTC	CATSEPGQLSLDEQFF
TRBJ1-2	TRBV9	.	.	TGTGCCAGCAGCCGAGGGCCATCGCCCAATAACTATGGCTACACCTTC	CASSRGPSPNNYGYTF
TRBJ1-2	TRBV11-2	many	TRBD1	TGTGCCAGCAGCCGGGACAGCTATGGCTACACCTTC	CASSRDSYGYTF
TRBJ2-2	TRBV3-1	few	TRBD1	TGTGCCAGCAGCCATTTAGGGGGCCTGGGAGACACCGGGGAGCTGTTTTTT	CASSHLGGLGDTGELFF
TRBJ2-3	TRBV20-1	.	TRBD2	TGCAGTGCTTTCGGGACTAGCGGAACCACAGATACGCAGTATTTT	CSAFGTSGTTDTQYF